Listed below are T cell receptor beta chains from one sample, sequenced in a study of blood T cell repertoires in COVID-19. Assay: immunoSEQ multiplex PCR; the TCRdb copy retains only in-frame clones and omits some. The sample gives almost 70,000 clones, around 89% of which show up once; about 6.4% is in the top ten. Material: peripheral blood. The receptors were sampled from a woman between 65 and 79 years old with acute or convalescent COVID-19. Both conserved end residues are part of each CDR3. The D gene is left open where the match is weak. Clone size is shown for a subset of rows, as once, few, many or a class of expanded clone.

>few|TRBJ1-1|.|TRBV6-1
CASSTEGDTEAFF
TGTGCCAGCAGTACAGAGGGGGACACTGAAGCTTTCTTT
>.|TRBJ2-5|TRBD2|TRBV7-8
CASSRGLAGGQETQYF
TGTGCCAGCAGCCGTGGACTAGCGGGGGGCCAAGAGACCCAGTACTTC
>.|TRBJ2-1|.|TRBV18
CASSPPGFSYNEQFF
TGTGCCAGCTCACCCCCGGGGTTCTCCTACAATGAGCAGTTCTTC
>.|TRBJ2-7|TRBD1|TRBV18
CASSLGQVRYEQYF
TGTGCCAGCTCACTGGGACAGGTCCGATACGAGCAGTACTTC
>.|TRBJ2-3|.|TRBV7-2
CASSQGWGTDTQYF
TGTGCCAGCAGCCAGGGTTGGGGCACAGATACGCAGTATTTT
>.|TRBJ1-1|TRBD1|TRBV4-2
CASSQGGTGGTEAFF
TGTGCCAGCAGCCAAGGGGGGACAGGGGGCACTGAAGCTTTCTTT
>.|TRBJ2-7|.|TRBV7-2
CASSLGGRRGEQYF
TGTGCCAGCAGCTTAGGCGGACGGAGGGGCGAGCAGTACTTC
>.|TRBJ1-2|TRBD1|TRBV28
CASSPWTGKGYGYTF
TGTGCCAGCAGTCCATGGACAGGGAAAGGCTATGGCTACACCTTC
>.|TRBJ1-4|TRBD1|TRBV11-2
CASSFGQGANEKLFF
TGTGCCAGCAGCTTCGGACAGGGGGCTAATGAAAAACTGTTTTTT
>once|TRBJ2-2|TRBD2|TRBV2
CASMVAGPPDRELFF
TGTGCCAGCATGGTAGCGGGACCCCCGGACAGGGAGCTGTTTTTT
>.|TRBJ2-7|.|TRBV28
CASSRGQRSTYEQYF
TGTGCCAGCAGCCGAGGACAGCGCAGCACCTACGAGCAGTACTTC
>.|TRBJ1-1|TRBD1|TRBV28
CASSLQGAAGFFF
TGTGCCAGCAGTTTACAGGGGGCCGCGGGTTTTTTCTTT
>.|TRBJ2-7|TRBD1|TRBV6-5
CASSTTGGTYEQYF
TGTGCCAGCAGTACCACAGGGGGGACCTACGAGCAGTACTTC
>.|TRBJ1-2|.|TRBV28
CASSLISVNGYTF
TGTGCCAGCAGTTTAATATCGGTAAATGGCTACACCTTC
>.|TRBJ1-5|TRBD1|TRBV28
CASHPGGQGNKPQHF
TGTGCCAGCCACCCCGGGGGACAGGGTAACAAGCCCCAGCATTTT
>.|TRBJ1-5|.|TRBV19
CASSIARTGTNQPQHF
TGTGCCAGTAGTATAGCCCGGACTGGGACTAATCAGCCCCAGCATTTT
>.|TRBJ2-5|.|TRBV30
CAWSVGFGGSQETQYF
TGTGCCTGGAGTGTAGGTTTCGGAGGCTCGCAAGAGACCCAGTACTTC
>.|TRBJ1-4|TRBD1|TRBV29-1
CSVGYRGEKLFF
TGCAGCGTTGGGTACAGGGGAGAAAAACTGTTTTTT
>.|TRBJ1-5|.|TRBV19
CASSIVWGGDQPQHF
TGTGCCAGTAGTATAGTGTGGGGAGGTGATCAGCCCCAGCATTTT
>.|TRBJ2-1|.|TRBV24-1
CATSDRGGVLLNEQFF
TGTGCCACCAGTGATAGAGGAGGGGTCCTTCTCAATGAGCAGTTCTTC
>.|TRBJ1-2|TRBD1|TRBV9
CASSVEGTGGRYGYTF
TGTGCCAGCAGCGTAGAGGGAACAGGGGGCAGGTATGGCTACACCTTC
>.|TRBJ2-1|.|TRBV27
CASSSLAPNEQFF
TGTGCCAGCAGCTCCCTAGCACCCAATGAGCAGTTCTTC
>.|TRBJ2-2|.|TRBV5-8
CASSFDRITTGELFF
TGTGCCAGCAGCTTTGACAGGATCACCACCGGGGAGCTGTTTTTT
>once|TRBJ2-5|TRBD1|TRBV9
CASSVGGGDFLVETQYF
TGTGCCAGCAGCGTAGGAGGGGGCGATTTCTTGGTAGAGACCCAGTACTTC
>few|TRBJ2-3|.|TRBV9
CASSGGPGTDTQYF
TGTGCCAGCAGCGGCGGCCCGGGCACAGATACGCAGTATTTT
>.|TRBJ2-7|TRBD2|TRBV11-2
CASSSLRTSGGNREQYF
TGTGCCAGCAGTTCCCTGCGGACTAGCGGGGGTAATCGGGAGCAGTACTTC
>once|TRBJ2-1|TRBD2|TRBV6-7
CASSYPVIGGRNDYNEQFF
TGTGCCAGCAGTTACCCCGTAATAGGCGGGAGGAACGACTACAATGAGCAGTTCTTC
>once|TRBJ1-2|.|TRBV4-3
CASSLVTGLSYGYTF
TGCGCCAGCAGCCTGGTAACGGGACTTTCCTATGGCTACACCTTC
>.|TRBJ1-1|.|TRBV19
CASSTRGPNTEAFF
TGTGCCAGTAGTACCCGTGGCCCGAACACTGAAGCTTTCTTT
>medium-sized|TRBJ1-5|.|TRBV4-1
CASSQEGVYNQPQHF
TGCGCCAGCAGCCAAGAAGGGGTCTACAATCAGCCCCAGCATTTT
>.|TRBJ2-1|.|TRBV5-6
CASSFPSGYNEQFF
TGTGCCAGCAGCTTCCCCAGCGGGTACAATGAGCAGTTCTTC
>few|TRBJ1-1|.|TRBV6-6
CASHTRAGVGTEAFF
TGTGCCAGCCATACGAGGGCAGGGGTGGGTACTGAAGCTTTCTTT
>.|TRBJ2-3|TRBD2|TRBV5-6
CASSYLAERGDTQYF
TGTGCCAGCAGCTATCTAGCGGAGAGGGGAGATACGCAGTATTTT
>.|TRBJ2-7|.|TRBV3-1/TRBV3-2
CASSQEWAGGLREQYF
TGTGCCAGCAGCCAAGAGTGGGCAGGAGGCCTACGCGAGCAGTACTTC
>.|TRBJ2-7|TRBD2|TRBV19
CASSNGRWTSGREQYF
TGTGCCAGTAGTAACGGACGGTGGACTAGCGGTCGTGAGCAGTACTTC
>.|TRBJ2-3|TRBD1|TRBV10-3
CAIRVRGPGTDTQYF
TGTGCCATCAGGGTCAGGGGGCCTGGAACAGATACGCAGTATTTT
>.|TRBJ2-4|.|TRBV5-5
CASSRDRTKNIQYF
TGTGCCAGCAGCCGTGACAGAACCAAAAACATTCAGTACTTC
>.|TRBJ1-1|TRBD1|TRBV30
CAWGTGGGEAFF
TGTGCCTGGGGGACAGGGGGTGGTGAAGCTTTCTTT
>few|TRBJ2-3|.|TRBV28
CASSLRRPPVSDSTDTQYF
TGTGCCAGCAGTTTAAGGCGCCCCCCAGTAAGCGATAGCACAGATACGCAGTATTTT
>.|TRBJ1-1|.|TRBV9
CASSVQQGFEAFF
TGTGCCAGCAGCGTACAACAGGGCTTCGAAGCTTTCTTT
>.|TRBJ2-5|.|TRBV11-2
CASSLGRSSGTQYF
TGTGCCAGCAGCTTAGGGAGGAGCTCCGGGACCCAGTACTTC
>.|TRBJ1-1|.|TRBV9
CASSPYGGTDTEAFF
TGTGCCAGCAGCCCCTATGGGGGGACGGACACTGAAGCTTTCTTT
>.|TRBJ2-2|.|TRBV7-2
CASSLEAVNTGELFF
TGTGCCAGCAGCTTAGAGGCGGTGAACACCGGGGAGCTGTTTTTT
>.|TRBJ1-2|.|TRBV27
CASSFSGFYGYTF
TGTGCCAGCAGTTTTTCAGGGTTCTATGGCTACACCTTC
>once|TRBJ2-1|.|TRBV28
CASSLRAGHYNEQFF
TGTGCCAGCAGTTTAAGGGCGGGCCACTACAATGAGCAGTTCTTC
>few|TRBJ2-7|.|TRBV2
CASSTPTVDYSSYEQYF
TGTGCCAGCAGTACCCCCACGGTGGACTATAGCTCCTACGAGCAGTACTTC
>.|TRBJ2-3|.|TRBV7-9
CASSYPPRQGGIPDTQYF
TGTGCCAGCAGCTACCCCCCCCGACAGGGCGGGATTCCTGATACGCAGTATTTT
>.|TRBJ1-4|.|TRBV15
CATSRGGIGEKLFF
TGTGCCACCAGCAGAGGCGGAATTGGGGAAAAACTGTTTTTT
>few|TRBJ2-7|.|TRBV6-2/TRBV6-3
CASSYQYSRNGEQYF
TGTGCCAGCAGTTACCAATACTCCCGAAATGGCGAGCAGTACTTC
>.|TRBJ1-3|.|TRBV28
CASSPATTGLRGNTIYF
TGTGCCAGCAGTCCTGCTACGACAGGACTTAGAGGAAACACCATATATTTT
>.|TRBJ2-7|.|TRBV7-2
CASSSLRGYSEQYF
TGTGCCAGCAGCTCCCTAAGGGGCTACTCCGAGCAGTACTTC
>.|TRBJ2-5|TRBD2|TRBV11-2
CASSLGVSGFQETQYF
TGTGCCAGCAGCTTAGGGGTTAGCGGGTTCCAAGAGACCCAGTACTTC
>.|TRBJ1-1|.|TRBV28
CASTPGGLNTEAFF
TGTGCCAGCACCCCCGGGGGGTTGAACACTGAAGCTTTCTTT